Listed below are T cell receptor beta chains from one sample, sequenced in a study of chemoradiotherapy in HPV16-positive cancers. The assay was immunoSEQ multiplex PCR, and TCRdb's table has in-frame clones only and misses some. This sample has some 660 clones, with about 91% found just once. The sample was tumor tissue, taken from a patient who underwent chemoradiotherapy. Receptor source: a human donor with HPV-associated anogenital cancer. Each CDR3 is given with its conserved first and last residue. The D gene is left open where the match is weak.

TRBV19	NA	TRBJ1-2	CASTPKGGNLFYGYTF	TGTGCCAGTACCCCCAAGGGCGGGAACCTTTTCTATGGCTACACCTTC
TRBV18	TRBD1	TRBJ1-3	CASSPTGMTGNTIYF	TGTGCCAGCTCACCGACAGGGATGACTGGAAACACCATATATTTT
TRBV5-1	TRBD2	TRBJ2-5	CASSASGGAVRETQYF	TGCGCCAGCAGCGCTAGCGGGGGGGCCGTCCGAGAGACCCAGTACTTC
TRBV5-1	NA	TRBJ2-2	CATSITGELFF	TGCGCCACCAGTATCACCGGGGAGCTGTTTTTT
TRBV9	NA	TRBJ2-3	CASSVGWGGSTDTQYF	TGTGCCAGCAGCGTAGGTTGGGGCGGTAGCACAGATACGCAGTATTTT
TRBV11-3	NA	TRBJ2-2	CASSRDAGELFF	TGTGCCAGCAGCCGGGACGCCGGGGAGCTGTTTTTT
TRBV25-1	NA	TRBJ1-5	CASSEGGGQPQHF	TGTGCCAGCAGTGAGGGTGGTGGTCAGCCCCAGCATTTT
TRBV7-9	TRBD1	TRBJ2-5	CASSSGTGQQETQYF	TGTGCCAGCAGTTCTGGGACAGGCCAACAAGAGACCCAGTACTTC
TRBV9	NA	TRBJ2-5	CASSARSQGGQTQYF	TGTGCCAGCAGCGCTCGCTCCCAAGGGGGGCAGACCCAGTACTTC
TRBV4-2	TRBD1	TRBJ2-7	CASSQDPGTGSDEQYF	TGTGCCAGCAGCCAAGATCCCGGGACAGGGAGCGACGAGCAGTACTTC
TRBV10-1	TRBD1	TRBJ1-3	CATGQGNTIYF	TGCGCCACGGGACAGGGAAACACCATATATTTT
TRBV4-3	NA	TRBJ1-1	CASSQEAGSTEAFF	TGCGCCAGCAGCCAAGAGGCAGGGAGCACTGAAGCTTTCTTT
TRBV29-1	TRBD1	TRBJ2-2	CSVEIRTGGLWKTGELFF	TGCAGCGTTGAAATAAGGACAGGGGGCTTGTGGAAGACCGGGGAGCTGTTTTTT
TRBV27	NA	TRBJ1-1	CASSLLWNTEAFF	TGTGCCAGCAGTTTATTGTGGAACACTGAAGCTTTCTTT